This T cell receptor (beta chain) was recovered during a study of blood T cell repertoires in COVID-19. In the study overall: The United States, Italy and Spain were the sources of the acute and convalescent COVID-19 samples. Sample material is recorded as cDNA or gDNA derived from T cells, B-cell-depleted T cells, or PBMCs.

Authors' methods: Cell counts per sample came from amplifying reference gene primers. Some clones are missing from TCRdb's copy, which holds only in-frame ones; the method was immunoSEQ multiplex PCR. For V, J and clone size, that table is used; D and trimming come from the DNA. The data hold roughly 68,000 clones, with over 75% observed a single time. V was clipped by 1 base and J by 4 bases, with 7 bases between them. This CDR3 spans 12 amino acids. Germline assignment: CDR1 SQVTM and CDR2 ANQGSEA. This receptor was identified in a man in his forties or fifties with active COVID-19. The chain joins TRBV29-1 to TRBJ2-5; D is ambiguous. Sample: peripheral blood. The DNA for the CDR3 is TGCAGCGTTGAAGGGCAGGTAGAGACCCAGTACTTC. Amino acid sequence: CSVEGQVETQYF.